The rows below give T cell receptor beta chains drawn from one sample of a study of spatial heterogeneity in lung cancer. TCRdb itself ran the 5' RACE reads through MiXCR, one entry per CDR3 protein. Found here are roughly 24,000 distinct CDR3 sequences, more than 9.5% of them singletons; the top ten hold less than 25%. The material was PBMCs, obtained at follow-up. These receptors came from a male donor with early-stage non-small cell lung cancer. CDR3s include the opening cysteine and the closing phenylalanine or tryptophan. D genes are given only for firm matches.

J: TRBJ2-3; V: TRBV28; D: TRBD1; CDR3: CASSPRDRGTDTQYF
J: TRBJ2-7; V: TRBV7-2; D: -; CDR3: CASSLSAAYEQYF
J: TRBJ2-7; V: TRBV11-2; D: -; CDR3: CASSLDRERIREQYF
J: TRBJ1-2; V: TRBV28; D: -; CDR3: CASSNRASYAYTF
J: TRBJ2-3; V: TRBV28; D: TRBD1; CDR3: CASRNGQGGDTQYF
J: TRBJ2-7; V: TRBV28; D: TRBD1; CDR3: CASTGRDRVPYEQYF
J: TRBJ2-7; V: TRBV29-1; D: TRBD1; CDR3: CSVAGYGTAHEQYF
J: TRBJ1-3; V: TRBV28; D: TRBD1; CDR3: CASSPDRASGNTIYF
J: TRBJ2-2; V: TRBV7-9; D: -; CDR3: CASSPNRKLTGELFF
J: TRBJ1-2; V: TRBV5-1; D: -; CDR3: CASSPGSAIYGYTF
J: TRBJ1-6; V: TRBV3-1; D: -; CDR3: CASSQYPGTPLHF
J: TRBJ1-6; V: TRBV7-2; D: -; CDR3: CASSFERNSPLHF
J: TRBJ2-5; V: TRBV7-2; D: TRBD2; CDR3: CASSPGAGVQETQYF
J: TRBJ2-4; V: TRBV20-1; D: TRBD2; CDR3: CSAKTSGGVKNIQYF
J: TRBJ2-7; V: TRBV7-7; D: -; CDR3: CASSLADGEAYEQYF
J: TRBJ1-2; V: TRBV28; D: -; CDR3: CASSPPWGDGYTF
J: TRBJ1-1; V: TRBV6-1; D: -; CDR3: CASSYSMNTEAFF
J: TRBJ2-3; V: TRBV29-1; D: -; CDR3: CSVGALLSDTQYF
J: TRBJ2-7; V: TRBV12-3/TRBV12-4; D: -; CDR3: CASSLRGLTNEQYF
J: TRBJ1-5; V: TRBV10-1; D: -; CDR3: CASLITGRRQPQHF
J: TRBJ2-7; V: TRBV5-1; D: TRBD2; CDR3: CASSFGGTNYEQYF
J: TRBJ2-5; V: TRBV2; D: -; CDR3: CASSEALALVKTQYF
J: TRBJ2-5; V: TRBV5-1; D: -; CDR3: CASSFLSAGSEETQYF
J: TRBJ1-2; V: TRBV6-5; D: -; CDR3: CASSYSTNYGYTF
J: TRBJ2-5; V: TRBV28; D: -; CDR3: CASSLLGGARQETRYF
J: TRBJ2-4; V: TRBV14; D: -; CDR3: CASSRWGDLAKNIQYF
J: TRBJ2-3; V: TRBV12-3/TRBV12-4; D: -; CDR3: CASSLSVDTQYF
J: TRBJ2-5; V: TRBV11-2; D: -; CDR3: CASSLEGARGGLNQETQYF
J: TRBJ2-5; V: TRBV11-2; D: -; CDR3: CASSPGGDRVGETQYF
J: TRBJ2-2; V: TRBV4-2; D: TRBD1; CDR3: CASSQATGTGLPGELFF
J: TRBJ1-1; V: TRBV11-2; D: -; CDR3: CASSLAPPGVGAEAFF
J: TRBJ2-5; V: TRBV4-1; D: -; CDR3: CASSQDGEETQYF
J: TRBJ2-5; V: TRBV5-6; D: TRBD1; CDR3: CASSRDRAWETQYF
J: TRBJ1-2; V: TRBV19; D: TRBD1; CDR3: CASSINRGPHGYTF
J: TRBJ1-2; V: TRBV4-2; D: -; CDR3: CASSQTMGGTYGYTF
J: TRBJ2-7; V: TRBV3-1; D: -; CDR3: CASSQDLQESYEQYF
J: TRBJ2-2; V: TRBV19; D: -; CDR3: CASRETGLRNTGELFF
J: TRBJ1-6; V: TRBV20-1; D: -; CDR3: CSARDRTALHF
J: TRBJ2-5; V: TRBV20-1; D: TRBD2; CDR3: CSARDRRGGSETQYF
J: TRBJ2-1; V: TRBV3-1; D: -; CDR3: CASSQDQTDSYNEQFF
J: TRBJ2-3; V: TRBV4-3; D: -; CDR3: CASSQEQGSTQYF
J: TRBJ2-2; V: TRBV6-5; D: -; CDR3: CASSYDSGTGELFF
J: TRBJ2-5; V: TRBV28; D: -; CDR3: CASSFLQGGTQYF
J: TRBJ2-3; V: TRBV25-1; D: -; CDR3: CASSVLDTQYF
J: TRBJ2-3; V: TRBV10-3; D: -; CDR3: CAVRDTTSTDTQYF
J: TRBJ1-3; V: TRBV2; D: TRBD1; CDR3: CASSDGGGGHTIYF
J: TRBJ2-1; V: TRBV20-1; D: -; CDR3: CSAGISSYNEQFF
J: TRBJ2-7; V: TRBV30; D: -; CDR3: CAWSDRGLGYEQYF
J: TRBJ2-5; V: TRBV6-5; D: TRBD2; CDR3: CASSSTGGRKETQYF
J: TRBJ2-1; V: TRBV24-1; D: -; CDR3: CATSDSWGQYNEQFF
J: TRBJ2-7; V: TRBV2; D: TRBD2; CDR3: CASRAGTTYEQYF
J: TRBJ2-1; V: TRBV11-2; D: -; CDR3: CASSPTRYNEQFF
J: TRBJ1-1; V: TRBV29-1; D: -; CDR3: CSDGTEAFF